The 16 T cell receptor beta chains below come from one sample, sequenced in a study of regulatory T cells in long-lasting Graves disease (dated by TCRdb to 2020 to 2022). Sample time point, as interpreted from the label and publication: newly diagnosed GD, antithyroid drugs for less than 3 months. For both TCR sequencing and RNA sequencing, RNA was extracted from PBMCs in TRIzol. Preparation of the library involved multiplex PCR. This sample was sequenced with an Illumina HiSeq 4000. CDR3 regions were amplified by Arm-PCR with iRepertoire HTBI primers to construct TCR beta libraries. In TCRdb, the public reads were trimmed at Q25 with fastp and aligned with MiXCR, with productive beta chains retained. Rows are unified per CDR3 protein, each entry keeping the most common DNA and genes. The sample table holds some 250,000 distinct CDR3 sequences, of which approximately 20% were seen once. The ten largest clones capture more than 20% of the sample.

The sample in question was peripheral blood mononuclear cells (PBMCs), obtained at new diagnosis, from a patient treated with antithyroid drugs. These receptors were taken from a female donor with Graves disease.

V is TRBV24-1 and J is TRBJ2-2; 9 bases align to TRBD1. This CDR3 is built from 19 residues. J was trimmed by 0 bases and V by 4 bases; bases with no gene match: 11. Germline V gene data show CDR1 as KGHDR and CDR2 as SFDVKD. The CDR3: CATSDPGTGTTANTGELFF. The CDR3 nucleotides are TGTGCCACCAGTGACCCCGGGACAGGGACCACCGCGAACACCGGGGAGCTGTTTTTT.

Comment on this clonotype: A much larger clonotype is one base distant, so this may be a read error. The chain couples TRBV19 to TRBJ1-1, with TRBD1 as a possible D gene (5 bases). From germline, CDR1 is LNHDA and CDR2 SQIVND (reference sequence). The CDR3 sequence is 14 residues long. The CDR3 protein is CASSIAGEDTESFF. The CDR3 DNA reads TGTGCCAGTAGTATAGCCGGGGAGGACACTGAATCTTTCTTT.

This clonotype was counted many times. The CDR3 ends on some other residue instead of the conserved phenylalanine or tryptophan, so this is likely a read error. Because the CDR3's place on the DNA is in doubt, the DNA is left out and the CDR3 is given as listed by TCRdb. The chain is built from TRBV12-5 and TRBJ2-1; no check of the table's D call, TRBD2, against the DNA was made. The CDR3 is 16 amino acids in total, end residues counted. Germline lookup yields CDR1 LGHNT and CDR2 FRNRAP. Here the CDR3 reads CASGLYLRPTSGSIKC.

This clonotype occurred many times. The V and J genes are TRBV10-3 and TRBJ2-3, with 13 bases aligning to TRBD2. Germline V gene lookup returns CDR1 ENHRY and CDR2 SYGVKD. V lost 9 bases, J lost 0 bases, and 6 bases stayed unmatched. This CDR3 is 16 amino acids long. For the CDR3, the DNA is TGTGCCATAACGCGGACTAGCGGGAGTAGCACAGATACGCAGTATTTT. Encoded protein: CAITRTSGSSTDTQYF.

This clonotype occurred many times. The rearrangement joins TRBV11-3 to TRBJ2-7; D is ambiguous. CDR3 size: 15 residues. V lost 3 bases to trimming and J lost 3 bases, with 15 bases between them. CDR1 is SGHNT and CDR2 is YENEEA in the germline V gene. The CDR3 here is CASSFNSNPIYEQYF. CDR3 in DNA: TGTGCCAGCAGCTTTAACAGCAATCCTATCTACGAGCAGTACTTC.

In its sample, this clonotype was seen many times. A read error may account for a junction end that differs from germline. The chain couples TRBV7-7 to TRBJ2-1, with 10 bases aligning to TRBD2. CDR1 is SSHAT, CDR2 FNYEAQ, per germline (reference sequence). The CDR3 is 15 residues long. The CDR3 sequence: CASSLASGSGDEQFF. CDR3 bases: TGTGCTAGCAGCTTAGCTAGCGGGAGTGGCGATGAGCAGTTCTTC.

This clonotype appeared many times. This sequence joins TRBV4-1 and TRBJ1-2; 8 positions agree with TRBD1. V lost 3 bases and J lost 3; bases outside the gene matches: 3. The V gene's germline CDR1 is MGHRA and CDR2 YSYEKL. This CDR3 is built from 14 residues. This chain's CDR3 is CASSQTTGDYGYTF. The CDR3 bases are TGCGCCAGCAGCCAGACGACAGGGGACTATGGCTACACCTTC.

This clonotype was observed many times. The chain recombines TRBV5-1 with TRBJ1-1; a possible D gene is TRBD1 (5 bases). The germline CDR1 and CDR2 sequences are SGHRS and YFSETQ. The ends were cut back, 0 bases at V and 5 bases at J, with 11 bases in the middle. CDR3 length: 14 residues. The CDR3 nucleotides are TGCGCCAGCAGCTTGGAAGGAAGGGGAACTGAAGCTTTCTTT. Protein: CASSLEGRGTEAFF.

This clonotype has a count of ten or more. One end of the junction is discordant with germline, which a read error may explain. The chain is built from TRBV5-1 and TRBJ2-1, with 9 bases that match TRBD2. The CDR3 is 16 amino acids. Germline CDR1 reads SGHRS; CDR2 reads YFSETQ. In DNA, the CDR3 is TGTGCCAGCAGCTTAGTCGGTCTAGCGGGACGCAATGAGCAGTTCTTC. Translated, it gives CASSLVGLAGRNEQFF.

This clonotype appeared many times. This chain links TRBV6-5 with TRBJ1-6; D is unclear. V shed 2 bases and J shed 14 bases, with 13 bases lying between them. CDR1 and CDR2 from the germline V gene are MNHEY and SVGAGI. This CDR3 is built from 13 residues. The CDR3 DNA follows: TGTGCCAGCAGTTACGGGCCCGCCACAGCCCTCCACTTT. It yields the protein CASSYGPATALHF.

This clonotype has ten or more counts. This chain links TRBV20-1 with TRBJ1-1; D unresolved. CDR1 is DFQATT and CDR2 is SNEGSKA in the germline V gene (reference sequence). The CDR3 has 12 residues. Trimming cost V 2 bases and J 4 bases, with 8 bases left between them. CDR3 loop: CSARNGSTEAFF. The DNA for the CDR3 is TGCAGTGCTAGAAATGGAAGCACTGAAGCTTTCTTT.

The chain joins TRBV20-1 to TRBJ2-7; D may match TRBD1 or TRBD2 (6 bases each). The CDR3 length is 13 residues. Germline loops: CDR1 DFQATT, CDR2 SNEGSKA (reference sequence). V lost 5 bases, J lost 4 bases, and 15 bases lay in between. The CDR3 region is CSAVEGGWYEQYF. Written as DNA, the CDR3 is TGCAGTGCTGTTGAGGGGGGTTGGTACGAGCAGTACTTC.

In regard to this clonotype: This likely traces to a read error, being one base from a far larger clone. The J gene is TRBJ2-3, the V gene TRBV6-1; TRBD1 or TRBD2 may be the D gene (5 bases each). CDR1 and CDR2 (germline): MNHNS, SASEGT. With 0 bases removed from V and 1 base from J, the gap between germline ends came to 20 bases. The CDR3 sequence is 19 residues long. The CDR3 here is CASSEAPPPLMGGTDTQYF. CDR3 coding DNA: TGTGCCAGCAGTGAAGCCCCCCCACCCCTAATGGGGGGCACAGATACGCAGTATTTT.

To note about this clonotype: A read error is likely here: a far larger clone is one base away. The DNA of the CDR3 is TGTGCCAGCAGCGGTAGCGGGACGGGCAATGAGCAGTACTTC. Its protein is CASSGSGTGNEQYF. The chain couples TRBV7-9 to TRBJ2-7; TRBD2 matches 8 bases. The germline CDR1 and CDR2 sequences are SEHNR and FQNEAQ (reference sequence). This CDR3 has 14 amino acids. The V gene end was trimmed by 5 bases and the J gene end by 7 bases; junction bases not matched to a gene: 10.

This clonotype was picked up many times. V usage is TRBV11-2 and J usage is TRBJ2-5; D remains ambiguous. There are 11 residues in the CDR3. V lost 5 bases and J 4 bases, leaving 5 bases between the germline ends. The germline V gene has CDR1 SGHAT and CDR2 FQNNGV. CDR3 region: CASSLIETQYF. In nucleotides, the CDR3 is TGTGCCAGCAGCCTAATAGAGACCCAGTACTTC.

This clonotype was found a few times. The V and J genes are TRBV6-1 and TRBJ1-6, with unresolved D. Germline-derived CDR1 and CDR2 are MNHNS and SASEGT. The CDR3 has 15 amino acids. Trimming took 3 bases from V and 11 from J, leaving 17 bases between them. The CDR3, as DNA: TGTGCCAGCAGTGAGTCTACGGGGAGGCCCCCACCCCTCCACTTT. As protein: CASSESTGRPPPLHF.